A single TCR beta chain is shown here with its context. This specimen comes from a study of OX40 agonist ivuxolimab in advanced cancers. Across the whole study: Across the patients, intravenous ivuxolimab was delivered every 2 weeks at 0.01 to 10 mg/kg.

V gave up 5 bases and J gave up 3 bases, with 14 bases separating them. This CDR3 contains 14 residues. CDR1 is KGHSH, CDR2 LQKENI, per germline. The repertoire was sequenced with immunoSEQ multiplex PCR; TCRdb's copy has only in-frame clones and lacks some. The table lists roughly 71,000 clones, about 88% of them singletons, with around 1% in the top ten. The source was CD4+ or CD8+ T cells sorted from blood, collected in a trial of the OX40 agonist ivuxolimab. The origin of this receptor is an adult with an advanced solid tumor such as melanoma, head and neck, liver or kidney cancer. The rearrangement uses TRBV18 and TRBJ2-7; possible D gene TRBD2, 6 bases. The CDR3 DNA sequence: TGTGCCAGCTCAATCGGGAGTCTCGTCTACGAGCAGTACTTC. It specifies CASSIGSLVYEQYF.